The text below deals with one T cell receptor beta chain. Authors' data handling: Amplification from reference gene primers served as the basis for estimated nucleated cell counts. TCRdb keeps only in-frame clones here, not all; method: immunoSEQ multiplex PCR. V and J calls plus clone size are reproduced from that table; the DNA served to infer D and trimming. The sample shows fewer than 400,000 clones, 85% to 90% of them seen only once. CDR1 and CDR2 (germline): SNHLY, FYNNEI. The CDR3 runs to 14 residues. Trimming pared 2 bases from V and 4 bases from J, leaving 11 bases between. The sample originates from a study of blood T cell repertoires in COVID-19. Study-wide background: Some COVID-19 samples were acute and others convalescent; all came from the United States, Italy and Spain. Nucleic acid was either cDNA or gDNA, and it came from T cells, B-cell-depleted T cells, or PBMCs.

Sequenced input: peripheral blood. This TCR was recovered from a human donor in a cohort sampled during active COVID-19. V usage is TRBV2 and J usage is TRBJ1-1; weak D call: TRBD1 (6 bases). In nucleotides, the CDR3 is TGTGCCAGCAGTGAATTGGGCAGGGGCACTGAAGCTTTCTTT. This translates into CASSELGRGTEAFF.